Listed below are T cell receptor beta chains from one sample, sequenced in a study of beta chain features in type 1 diabetes. Some clones are missing from TCRdb's copy, which holds only in-frame ones; the method was immunoSEQ multiplex PCR. In the table there are about 350,000 clones, 20% of which are singletons. Input material: naive CD4+ T cells from blood. The receptors were sampled from a woman under 30 in good health. CDR3s include the opening cysteine and the closing phenylalanine or tryptophan. The D gene is left open where the match is weak. For some rows the clone size is stated as once, few or many, or as a class when expanded; others skip it.

clone_size j_call v_call cdr3_length d_call cdr3_aa cdr3_nt
NA TRBJ1-1 TRBV30 13 NA CAWNRLENTEAFF TGTGCCTGGAACCGGCTAGAGAACACTGAAGCTTTCTTT
few TRBJ1-2 TRBV25-1 11 NA CASAGNYGYTF TGTGCCAGCGCAGGGAACTATGGCTACACCTTC
few TRBJ1-2 TRBV29-1 13 TRBD1 CSVGGQVHGGYTF TGCAGCGTTGGCGGACAGGTCCATGGTGGCTACACCTTC
NA TRBJ1-1 TRBV11-2 17 TRBD1 CASSLAADRGAVTEAFF TGTGCCAGCAGCTTAGCGGCAGACAGGGGAGCGGTCACTGAAGCTTTCTTT
NA TRBJ2-1 TRBV7-8 14 TRBD1 CASSPEDRSNEQFF TGTGCCAGCAGCCCGGAGGACAGGTCCAATGAGCAGTTCTTC
NA TRBJ1-1 TRBV19 13 TRBD1 CASSNRGEGEAFF TGTGCCAGTAGTAACAGGGGCGAAGGTGAAGCTTTCTTT
few TRBJ2-3 TRBV10-2 15 TRBD2 CASSAGGGYTDTQYF TGCGCCAGCAGTGCGGGCGGGGGATACACAGATACGCAGTATTTT
few TRBJ1-2 TRBV4-1 17 TRBD1 CASSHSGTAPLNYGYTF TGCGCCAGCAGCCACTCTGGGACAGCGCCTTTAAACTATGGCTACACCTTC
NA TRBJ1-1 TRBV7-2 13 NA CASTLTWGAEAFF TGTGCCAGCACCCTTACGTGGGGCGCTGAAGCTTTCTTT
few TRBJ1-2 TRBV16 16 NA CASSPSSGFPNYGYTF TGTGCCAGCAGCCCTTCTTCAGGCTTTCCTAACTATGGCTACACCTTC
few TRBJ1-2 TRBV30 14 NA CAWSYLRGGGGYTF TGTGCCTGGAGTTACCTCAGGGGTGGCGGTGGCTACACCTTC
NA TRBJ2-4 TRBV6-5 14 NA CASITNADHPIQYF TGTGCCAGCATCACGAATGCGGATCATCCAATTCAGTACTTC
few TRBJ2-7 TRBV5-1 13 NA CASSLEGAYEQYF TGCGCCAGCAGCTTGGAAGGGGCCTACGAGCAGTACTTC
NA TRBJ2-5 TRBV6-5 14 NA CASSPRIDSSTQYF TGTGCCAGCAGTCCCAGGATCGATTCGTCGACCCAGTACTTC
NA TRBJ2-7 TRBV19 14 NA CASSMPGLNYEQYF TGTGCCAGTAGTATGCCGGGACTGAACTACGAGCAGTACTTC